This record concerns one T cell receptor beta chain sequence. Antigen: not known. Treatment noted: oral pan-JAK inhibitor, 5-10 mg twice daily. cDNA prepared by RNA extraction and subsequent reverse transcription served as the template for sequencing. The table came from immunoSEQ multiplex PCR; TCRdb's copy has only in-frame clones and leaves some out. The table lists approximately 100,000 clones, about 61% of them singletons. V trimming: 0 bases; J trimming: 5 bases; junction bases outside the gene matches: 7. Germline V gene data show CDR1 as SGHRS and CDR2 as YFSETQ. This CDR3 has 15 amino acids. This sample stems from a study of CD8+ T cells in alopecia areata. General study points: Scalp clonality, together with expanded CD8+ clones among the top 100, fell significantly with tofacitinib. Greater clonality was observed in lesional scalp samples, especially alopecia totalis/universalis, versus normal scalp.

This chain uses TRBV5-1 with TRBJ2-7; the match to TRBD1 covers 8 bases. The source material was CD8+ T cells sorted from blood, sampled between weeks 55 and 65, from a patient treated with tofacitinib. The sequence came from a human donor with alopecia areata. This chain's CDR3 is CASSLEDRGGDEQYF. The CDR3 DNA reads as TGCGCCAGCAGCTTGGAAGACAGGGGCGGCGACGAGCAGTACTTC.